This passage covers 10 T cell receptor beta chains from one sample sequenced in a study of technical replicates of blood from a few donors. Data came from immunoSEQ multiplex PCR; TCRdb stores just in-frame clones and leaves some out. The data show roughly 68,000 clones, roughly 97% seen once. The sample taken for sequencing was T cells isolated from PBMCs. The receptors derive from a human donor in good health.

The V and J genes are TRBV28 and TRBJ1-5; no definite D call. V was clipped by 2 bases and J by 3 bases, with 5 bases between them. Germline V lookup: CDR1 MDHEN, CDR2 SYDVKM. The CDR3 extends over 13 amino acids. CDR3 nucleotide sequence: TGTGCCAGCAGTTTACCCCACAATCAGCCCCAGCATTTT. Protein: CASSLPHNQPQHF. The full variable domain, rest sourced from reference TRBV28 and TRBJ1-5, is DVKVTQSSRYLVKRTGEKVFLECVQDMDHENMFWYRQDPGLGLRLIYFSYDVKMKEKGDIPEGYSVSREKKERFSLILESASTNQTSMYLCASSLPHNQPQHFGDGTRLSIL.

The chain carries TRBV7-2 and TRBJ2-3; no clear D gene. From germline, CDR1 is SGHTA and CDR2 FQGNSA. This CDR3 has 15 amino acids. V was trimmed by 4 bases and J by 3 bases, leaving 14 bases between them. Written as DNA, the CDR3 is TGTGCCAGCAGCTCCCACGGGTATGATACAGATACGCAGTATTTT. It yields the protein CASSSHGYDTDTQYF.

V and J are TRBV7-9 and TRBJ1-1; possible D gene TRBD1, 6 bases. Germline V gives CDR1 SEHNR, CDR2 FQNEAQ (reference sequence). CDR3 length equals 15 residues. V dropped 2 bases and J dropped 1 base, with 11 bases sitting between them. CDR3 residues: CASSLIEGENTEAFF. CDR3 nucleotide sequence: TGTGCCAGCAGCTTAATAGAGGGGGAGAACACTGAAGCTTTCTTT.

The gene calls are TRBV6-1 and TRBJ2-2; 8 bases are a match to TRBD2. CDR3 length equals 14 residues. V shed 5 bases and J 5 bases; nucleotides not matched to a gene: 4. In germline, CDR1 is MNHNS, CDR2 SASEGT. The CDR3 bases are TGTGCCAGCAGTTTTGCGGGAGGAACCGGGGAGCTGTTTTTT. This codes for CASSFAGGTGELFF.

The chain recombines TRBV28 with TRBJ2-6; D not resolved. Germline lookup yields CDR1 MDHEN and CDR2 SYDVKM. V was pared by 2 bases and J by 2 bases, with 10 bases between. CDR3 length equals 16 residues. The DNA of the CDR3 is TGTGCCAGCAGTTTAATATTGCGGCCTGGGGCCAACGTCCTGACTTTC. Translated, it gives CASSLILRPGANVLTF.

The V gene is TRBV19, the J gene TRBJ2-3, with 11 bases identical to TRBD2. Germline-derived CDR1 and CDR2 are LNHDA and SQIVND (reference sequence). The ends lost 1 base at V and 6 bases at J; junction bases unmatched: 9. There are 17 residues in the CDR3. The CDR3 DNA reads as TGTGCCAGTAGTATAGCGCTAGCGGGAGGTCACCGGGATACGCAGTATTTT. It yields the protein CASSIALAGGHRDTQYF.

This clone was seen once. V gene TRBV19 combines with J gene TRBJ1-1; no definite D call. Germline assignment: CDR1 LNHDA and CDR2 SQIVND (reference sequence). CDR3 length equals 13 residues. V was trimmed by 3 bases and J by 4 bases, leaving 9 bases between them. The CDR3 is CASSISRFTEAFF. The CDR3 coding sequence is TGTGCCAGTAGTATTAGTCGTTTCACTGAAGCTTTCTTT.

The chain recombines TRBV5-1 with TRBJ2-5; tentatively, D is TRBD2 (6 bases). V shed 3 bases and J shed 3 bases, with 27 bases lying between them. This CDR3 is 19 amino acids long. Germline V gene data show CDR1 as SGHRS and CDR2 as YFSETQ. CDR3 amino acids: CASSSLRGNVKRGEETQYF. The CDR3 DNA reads TGCGCCAGCAGCTCCCTCCGGGGGAACGTTAAGCGCGGAGAAGAGACCCAGTACTTC.

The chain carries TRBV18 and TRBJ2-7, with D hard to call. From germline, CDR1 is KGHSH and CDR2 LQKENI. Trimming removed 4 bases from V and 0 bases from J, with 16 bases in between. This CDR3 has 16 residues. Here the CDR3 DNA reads TGTGCCAGCTCACTAGGTGTTGGGTCAGGCTCCTACGAGCAGTACTTC. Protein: CASSLGVGSGSYEQYF.

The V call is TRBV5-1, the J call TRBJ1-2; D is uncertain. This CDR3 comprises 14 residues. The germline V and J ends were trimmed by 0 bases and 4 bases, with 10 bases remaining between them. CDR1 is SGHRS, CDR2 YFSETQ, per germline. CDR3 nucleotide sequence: TGCGCCAGCAGCTTGGCCGGGGATGGCTATGGCTACACCTTC. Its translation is CASSLAGDGYGYTF. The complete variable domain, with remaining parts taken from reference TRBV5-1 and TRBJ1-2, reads KAGVTQTPRYLIKTRGQQVTLSCSPISGHRSVSWYQQTPGQGLQFLFEYFSETQRNKGNFPGRFSGRQFSNSRSEMNVSTLELGDSALYLCASSLAGDGYGYTFGSGTRLTVV.